Presented here are 27 T cell receptor beta chains from one specimen sequenced in a study of cytomegalovirus exposure and HLA in healthy donors. PCR used 60 Vbeta primers and 13 Jbeta primers. Method: immunoSEQ multiplex PCR; TCRdb's copy keeps in-frame clones and lacks some. This sample has nearly 110,000 clones, with approximately 76% found just once. The sample consisted of PBMCs. The receptor set was obtained from a man between 18 and 35 years old in good health and CMV-seronegative.

The rearrangement links TRBV29-1 to TRBJ2-1; TRBD2 is a possible D gene (6 bases). Germline V CDR1 and CDR2: SQVTM, ANQGSEA. The CDR3 length is 13 residues. V was cut by 7 bases and J by 6 bases, with 16 bases left in between. DNA for the CDR3: TGCAGCGCAGTGACTAGTTCCGCCAATGAGCAGTTCTTC. As protein: CSAVTSSANEQFF.

V usage is TRBV4-2 and J usage is TRBJ1-1, with a possible D match to TRBD1 (5 bases). Germline V gene data show CDR1 as LGHNA and CDR2 as YNFKEQ. The CDR3 is 15 residues long. V was trimmed by 4 bases and J by 7 bases, leaving 19 bases between them. CDR3 loop: CASSLKWEVQDEAFF. As DNA, the CDR3 is TGTGCCAGCAGCCTCAAGTGGGAGGTACAGGATGAAGCTTTCTTT.

The chain is built from TRBV9 and TRBJ2-2; 7 bases map to TRBD1. The CDR3 covers 16 residues. Germline assignment: CDR1 SGDLS and CDR2 YYNGEE. The junction had 10 bases not matched to a gene; V was cut back by 3 bases and J by 5 bases. CDR3 region: CASSEGAPGRTGELFF. CDR3 nucleotides: TGTGCCAGCAGCGAGGGGGCTCCGGGTCGGACCGGGGAGCTGTTTTTT.

The table lists this clone with a count of one. The rearrangement links TRBV5-4 to TRBJ2-7; D might be TRBD2 (6 bases). Trimming removed 1 base from V and 7 bases from J, with 15 bases in between. Germline values: CDR1 SGHNT, CDR2 YYREEE (reference sequence). This CDR3 spans 14 amino acids. The CDR3 bases are TGTGCCAGCAGCTTGTCTGGCTCAGGGAGGGAGCAGTACTTC. Translation gives CASSLSGSGREQYF.

The chain couples TRBV7-8 to TRBJ2-7, with a weak D call TRBD2 (7 bases). V was cut by 8 bases and J by 5 bases, with 19 bases left in between. The CDR3 runs to 14 residues. Per the germline V gene, CDR1 is SGHVS and CDR2 is FQNEAQ. CDR3: CASVEGRGGNEQYF. In DNA form, the CDR3 reads TGTGCCAGCGTAGAGGGTAGGGGGGGGAACGAGCAGTACTTC.

This chain joins TRBV11-2 and TRBJ2-7; tentatively, D is TRBD1 (5 bases). This CDR3 has 14 amino acids. Per germline, CDR1 SGHAT and CDR2 FQNNGV. Trimming pared 1 base from V and 4 bases from J, leaving 11 bases between. The CDR3 region has the DNA TGTGCCAGCAGCTTAGGGATGACAGTTTACGAGCAGTACTTC. Translating gives CASSLGMTVYEQYF.

The rearrangement links TRBV2 to TRBJ2-7; 11 nucleotides align to TRBD1. This CDR3 spans 14 amino acids. Trimming removed 7 bases from V and 4 bases from J; junction bases left unmatched: 6. Per germline, CDR1 SNHLY and CDR2 FYNNEI. CDR3 region: CASNPGQGAYEQYF. CDR3 coding DNA: TGTGCCAGCAACCCCGGACAGGGGGCGTACGAGCAGTACTTC.

The V and J genes are TRBV5-5 and TRBJ2-5; possible D gene TRBD2, 6 bases. The CDR3 loop spans 14 amino acids. Germline V lookup: CDR1 SGHKS, CDR2 YYEKEE (reference sequence). V lost 1 base and J lost 1, with 8 bases in between. The CDR3 nucleotides are TGTGCCAGCAGCTTGATGGGGGGCCAAGAGACCCAGTACTTC. Protein sequence: CASSLMGGQETQYF.

The CDR3 DNA reads TGTGCCAGCAGCTTAGGTTCGGACACTGAAGCTTTCTTT. Encoded protein: CASSLGSDTEAFF. The rearrangement uses TRBV11-1 and TRBJ1-1, with no clear D. Germline CDR1 is SGHAT and CDR2 is FQDESV (reference sequence). The CDR3 has 13 amino acids. Trimming left V 1 base short and J 3 bases short, with 6 bases between.

There are a few counts of this clone. This chain links TRBV6-5 with TRBJ1-5; D call uncertain. Between the trimmed V and J ends, which lost 7 bases and 7 bases, there was a span of 14 bases. Germline loops: CDR1 MNHEY, CDR2 SVGAGI. The CDR3 has 13 residues. The chain's CDR3 is CASTQGGSQPQHF. DNA for the CDR3: TGTGCCAGCACCCAAGGCGGTTCGCAGCCCCAGCATTTT.

The chain employs TRBV4-2 and TRBJ2-3, with TRBD2 matching over 9 bases. The V and J ends lost 3 bases and 2 bases, in that order; junction bases with no gene match: 6. The CDR3 covers 16 residues. CDR1 is LGHNA and CDR2 is YNFKEQ in the germline V gene. As DNA, the CDR3 is TGTGCCAGCAGCCAGGGACCTAGCGGGGCCACAGATACGCAGTATTTT. As protein: CASSQGPSGATDTQYF.

This clone showed up just a few times. The chain recombines TRBV5-6 with TRBJ2-7; 10 bases are shared with TRBD1. CDR3 length equals 14 residues. The germline gives CDR1 SGHDT, CDR2 YYEEEE. V lost 4 bases and J lost 6; bases outside the gene matches: 7. The CDR3 protein is CASSAGTGAREQYF. The CDR3, as DNA: TGTGCCAGCAGCGCCGGGACAGGGGCTCGCGAGCAGTACTTC.

J is TRBJ1-1 and V is TRBV7-6; unclear D gene. Germline lookup yields CDR1 SGHVS and CDR2 FNYEAQ. There are 14 residues in the CDR3. The V and J ends lost 1 base and 1 base respectively, with 7 bases between them. CDR3 sequence: CASSLGRRNTEAFF. In nucleotides, the CDR3 is TGTGCCAGCAGCTTAGGTAGGAGGAACACTGAAGCTTTCTTT.

This chain connects TRBV11-3 to TRBJ2-7, with a weak D call TRBD2 (6 bases). The V and J ends lost 4 bases and 5 bases respectively, with 15 bases between them. Per the germline V gene, CDR1 is SGHNT and CDR2 is YENEEA. This CDR3 region has 14 residues. The CDR3 nucleotides are TGTGCCAGCAGCTATTCCGGGGGTTTCAACGAGCAGTACTTC. It is translated as CASSYSGGFNEQYF.

This rearrangement joins TRBV4-2 to TRBJ2-3, with D uncertain. Trimming cost V 0 bases and J 2 bases, with 9 bases left between them. Germline V gene sequence: CDR1 LGHNA, CDR2 YNFKEQ. This CDR3 comprises 15 residues. The CDR3 nucleotides are TGTGCCAGCAGCCAAGAATCCCAGAACACAGATACGCAGTATTTT. Protein product: CASSQESQNTDTQYF.

This clone was observed a handful of times. CDR3 nucleotide sequence: TGTGCCACCTCAACGGGGATGAACACTGAAGCTTTCTTT. Residues: CATSTGMNTEAFF. The chain has TRBV2 and TRBJ1-1; D remains unclear. This CDR3 comprises 13 residues. V was clipped by 10 bases and J by 0 bases, with 12 bases between them. Germline-derived CDR1 and CDR2 are SNHLY and FYNNEI.

This chain joins TRBV2 and TRBJ2-7; D is unclear. Germline CDR1 is SNHLY and CDR2 is FYNNEI. CDR3 length: 14 residues. Trimming removed 6 bases at V and 3 bases at J, with 15 bases between. For the CDR3, the DNA is TGTGCCAGCAGAGCGCCCGACCCCAGCTACGAGCAGTACTTC. This codes for CASRAPDPSYEQYF.

This rearrangement joins TRBV19 to TRBJ1-1; D not resolved. There are 15 residues in the CDR3. V was shortened by 7 bases and J by 1 base, with 16 bases between the two germline ends. Germline lookup yields CDR1 LNHDA and CDR2 SQIVND (reference sequence). CDR3 sequence: CASTTISSRNTEAFF. CDR3 nucleotide sequence: TGTGCCAGTACCACTATCTCGAGTAGGAACACTGAAGCTTTCTTT. The whole variable domain, filled in from reference TRBV19 and TRBJ1-1, reads DGGITQSPKYLFRKEGQNVTLSCEQNLNHDAMYWYRQDPGQGLRLIYYSQIVNDFQKGDIAEGYSVSREKKESFPLTVTSAQKNPTAFYLCASTTISSRNTEAFFGQGTRLTVV.

This rearrangement joins TRBV7-9 to TRBJ2-5, with 8 bases that match TRBD2. Germline assignment: CDR1 SEHNR and CDR2 FQNEAQ (reference sequence). CDR3 length: 16 residues. V shed 3 bases and J 5 bases; nucleotides not matched to a gene: 11. CDR3 sequence reads: CASSLLDSGELETQYF. In DNA form, the CDR3 reads TGTGCCAGCAGCTTGTTGGATAGCGGGGAGCTCGAGACCCAGTACTTC.

V is TRBV6-1 and J is TRBJ1-5; D is undetermined. Per germline, CDR1 MNHNS and CDR2 SASEGT. The CDR3 spans 12 residues. V shed 2 bases and J shed 5 bases, with 4 bases lying between them. For the CDR3, the DNA is TGTGCCAGCAGTGAATACTATCAGCCCCAGCATTTT. Its protein is CASSEYYQPQHF.

The chain carries TRBV5-1 and TRBJ1-4; TRBD1 is a possible D gene (5 bases). Germline V gives CDR1 SGHRS, CDR2 YFSETQ. This CDR3 contains 14 residues. V was shortened by 0 bases and J by 7 bases, with 10 bases between the two germline ends. In nucleotides, the CDR3 is TGCGCCAGCAGCTTGGCTTGGGGCAGTGAAAAACTGTTTTTT. This gives the protein CASSLAWGSEKLFF.

This clone was recorded only once. This chain links TRBV25-1 with TRBJ2-1; tentatively, D is TRBD1 (5 bases). This CDR3 comprises 13 residues. Looked up from germline, CDR1 is MGHDK and CDR2 is SYGVNS. V lost 1 base and J 10 bases, leaving 11 bases between the germline ends. The CDR3 loop is CASSELAQGEQFF. CDR3 nucleotide sequence: TGTGCCAGCAGTGAATTAGCCCAGGGCGAGCAGTTCTTC.

V is TRBV18 and J is TRBJ2-3, with TRBD1 identical over 7 bases. The CDR3 length is 16 residues. J was trimmed by 4 bases and V by 6 bases; bases with no gene match: 13. Germline values: CDR1 KGHSH, CDR2 LQKENI. The CDR3 nucleotides are TGTGCCAGCTCCCCGTACCTACAGGGGTTCGCAGATACGCAGTATTTT. It translates to CASSPYLQGFADTQYF.

V gene TRBV7-9 combines with J gene TRBJ2-3; 15 bases match TRBD2. V gave up 5 bases and J gave up 5 bases; unmatched junction bases: 14. CDR1 and CDR2 (germline): SEHNR, FQNEAQ (reference sequence). This CDR3 has 19 amino acids. CDR3 nucleotides: TGTGCCAGCAGCCCGCGGACTAGCGGGGGGGCGAGGATAGAAGATACGCAGTATTTT. It yields the protein CASSPRTSGGARIEDTQYF.

This clone was picked up a small number of times. One junction end does not reproduce the germline sequence, and a read error may be involved. The chain joins TRBV2 to TRBJ1-2; D perhaps matches TRBD1 (5 bases). The germline gives CDR1 SNHLY, CDR2 FYNNEI. The CDR3 sequence is 14 residues long. The CDR3 protein is CASSQGQLVYGYPF. The DNA for the CDR3 is TGTGCCAGCAGTCAGGGCCAATTAGTCTATGGCTACCCCTTC.

This clone was seen only a few times. The chain couples TRBV6-1 to TRBJ1-5, with D possibly TRBD1 on 6 matching bases. The CDR3 sequence is 15 residues long. Germline V lookup: CDR1 MNHNS, CDR2 SASEGT. V lost 7 bases and J lost 7, with 20 bases in between. CDR3 amino acids: CASNGARGDNQPQHF. The CDR3 bases are TGTGCCAGCAACGGCGCCAGAGGGGACAACCAGCCCCAGCATTTT.

This clone was observed a handful of times. The rearrangement joins TRBV6-5 to TRBJ1-5; tentatively, D is TRBD1 (5 bases). Trimming removed 11 bases at V and 4 bases at J, with 12 bases between. The CDR3 loop spans 12 amino acids. Germline lookup yields CDR1 MNHEY and CDR2 SVGAGI. CDR3: CAVGGGNQPQHF. CDR3 sequence (DNA): TGTGCCGTCGGGGGAGGAAATCAGCCCCAGCATTTT.